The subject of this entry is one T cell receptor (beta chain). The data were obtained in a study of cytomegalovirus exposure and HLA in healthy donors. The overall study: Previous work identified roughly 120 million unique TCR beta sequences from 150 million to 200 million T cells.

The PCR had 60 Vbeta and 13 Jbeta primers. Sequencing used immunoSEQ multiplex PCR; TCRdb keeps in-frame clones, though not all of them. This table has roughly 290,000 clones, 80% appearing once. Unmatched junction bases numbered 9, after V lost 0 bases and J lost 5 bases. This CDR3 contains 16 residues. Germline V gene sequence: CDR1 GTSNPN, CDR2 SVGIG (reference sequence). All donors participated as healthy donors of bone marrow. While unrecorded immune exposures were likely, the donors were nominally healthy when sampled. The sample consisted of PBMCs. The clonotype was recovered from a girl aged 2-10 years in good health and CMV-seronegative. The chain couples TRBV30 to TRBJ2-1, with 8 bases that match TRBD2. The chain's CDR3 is CAWSVGSSGWNNEQFF. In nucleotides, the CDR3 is TGTGCCTGGAGTGTGGGGTCTAGCGGGTGGAACAATGAGCAGTTCTTC.